These 5 T cell receptor beta chains were sequenced from one sample in a study of beta chain features in type 1 diabetes. The study reverse transcribed the entire isolated RNA, so it sequenced expressed TCRB transcripts. Profiled with immunoSEQ multiplex PCR; TCRdb holds only in-frame clones, not every one. The sample consists of hundreds of thousands of clones, 15% to 20% of them appearing once. The sequencing sample was made of naive CD4+ T cells from blood. These receptors came from a woman aged 18-29 years in good health.

There are a few counts of this clone. The sample holds other DNA sequences that translate to the same CDR3. The rearrangement joins TRBV5-4 to TRBJ2-5; D possibly corresponds to TRBD1 (6 bases). CDR1 is SGHNT, CDR2 YYREEE, per germline (reference sequence). Trimming took off 3 bases at V and 0 bases at J, with 12 bases between the two ends. The CDR3 has 15 amino acids. The CDR3 sequence is CASSSKTGNQETQYF. For the CDR3, the DNA is TGTGCCAGCAGCTCCAAGACAGGCAACCAAGAGACCCAGTACTTC.

This clone was detected a few times. The chain uses TRBV7-2 and TRBJ2-7, with D possibly being TRBD1 or TRBD2 (5 bases each). Trimming took 1 base from V and 6 from J, leaving 16 bases between them. Germline CDR1 reads SGHTA; CDR2 reads FQGNSA. The CDR3 runs 15 residues. The CDR3 coding sequence is TGTGCCAGCAGCTTAGTTTTCGGCAGGGAGCTCGAGCAGTACTTC. Encoded protein: CASSLVFGRELEQYF.

This clone turned up a few times. The chain links TRBV4-3 to TRBJ1-5; D unresolved. With 4 bases removed from V and 5 bases from J, the gap between germline ends came to 12 bases. The length of the CDR3 is 14 residues. Per the germline V gene, CDR1 is LGHNA and CDR2 is YSLEER. CDR3 coding DNA: TGCGCCAGCAGCCGAGGGTCCGGGGATCAGCCCCAGCATTTT. This translates into CASSRGSGDQPQHF.

This clone was recorded a few times. This rearrangement joins TRBV25-1 to TRBJ2-7; D possibly corresponds to TRBD2 (5 bases). Trimming stripped 3 bases from V and 4 bases from J, with 10 bases between. This CDR3 contains 13 residues. Germline V lookup: CDR1 MGHDK, CDR2 SYGVNS. CDR3 loop: CASSEEAGYEQYF. As DNA, the CDR3 is TGTGCCAGCAGTGAGGAGGCCGGGTACGAGCAGTACTTC.

This clone occurred a few times. The chain is built from TRBV20-1 and TRBJ2-5; D remains ambiguous. The CDR3 runs to 11 residues. The germline CDR1 and CDR2 sequences are DFQATT and SNEGSKA (reference sequence). V was trimmed by 6 bases and J by 5 bases, leaving 10 bases between them. The CDR3 spells CSAIVRETQYF. The CDR3 region has the DNA TGCAGTGCCATAGTCAGGGAGACCCAGTACTTC.